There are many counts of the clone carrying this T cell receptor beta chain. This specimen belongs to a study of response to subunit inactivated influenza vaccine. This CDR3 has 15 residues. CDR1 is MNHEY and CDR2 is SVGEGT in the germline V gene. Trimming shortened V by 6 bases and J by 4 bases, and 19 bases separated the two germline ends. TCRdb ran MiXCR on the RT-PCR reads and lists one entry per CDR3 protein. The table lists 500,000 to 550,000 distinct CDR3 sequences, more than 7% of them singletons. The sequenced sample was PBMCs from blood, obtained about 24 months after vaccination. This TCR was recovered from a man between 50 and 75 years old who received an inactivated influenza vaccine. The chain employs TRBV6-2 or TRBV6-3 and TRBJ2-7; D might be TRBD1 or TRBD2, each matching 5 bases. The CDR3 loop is CASSLFGTEFYEQYF. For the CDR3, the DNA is TGTGCCAGCAGCCTCTTCGGGACGGAATTTTACGAGCAGTACTTC.